Listed below are T cell receptor beta chains from one sample, sequenced in a study of OX40 agonist ivuxolimab in advanced cancers. Assay: immunoSEQ multiplex PCR; the TCRdb copy retains only in-frame clones and omits some. The repertoire holds approximately 40,000 clones, with 85% to 90% as singletons. The specimen was CD4+ or CD8+ T cells sorted from blood, collected in a trial of the OX40 agonist ivuxolimab. Receptors originate from an adult with an advanced solid tumor such as melanoma, head and neck, liver or kidney cancer. Each CDR3 is given with its conserved first and last residue. D genes are given only for firm matches. Expanded clones are given a class, and other clones once, few, many or no size at all.

j_call | d_call | clone_size | v_call | cdr3_aa | cdr3_nt
TRBJ1-5 | NA | NA | TRBV28 | CASRPFGNQPQHF | TGTGCCAGCAGGCCGTTTGGCAATCAGCCCCAGCATTTT
TRBJ2-3 | TRBD2 | once | TRBV19 | CASRAYGTSVRGLTDTQYF | TGTGCCAGTAGAGCGTACGGGACTAGCGTACGGGGGCTCACAGATACGCAGTATTTT
TRBJ1-6 | NA | NA | TRBV2 | CASRTAREGPLHF | TGTGCCAGCAGGACGGCTCGTGAGGGGCCCCTCCACTTT
TRBJ1-1 | NA | NA | TRBV28 | CASRKQGRDTEAFF | TGTGCCAGCAGGAAACAGGGTCGGGACACTGAAGCTTTCTTT
TRBJ1-1 | TRBD1 | NA | TRBV6-1 | CASSQSTGGNTEAFF | TGTGCCAGCAGTCAATCTACAGGGGGCAACACTGAAGCTTTCTTT
TRBJ2-5 | NA | NA | TRBV30 | CAWSVLIQETQYF | TGTGCCTGGAGTGTACTCATTCAAGAGACCCAGTACTTC
TRBJ1-2 | NA | NA | TRBV13 | CASSSTVRPGDGYTF | TGTGCCAGCAGCTCAACTGTGAGACCGGGGGATGGCTACACCTTC
TRBJ1-1 | NA | NA | TRBV28 | CASRPPTGLVEAFF | TGTGCCAGCAGACCACCCACCGGGTTGGTTGAAGCTTTCTTT
TRBJ2-5 | NA | NA | TRBV28 | CASSFSTPETQYF | TGTGCCAGCAGTTTTAGTACCCCGGAGACCCAGTACTTC
TRBJ2-5 | NA | NA | TRBV29-1 | CSVDSARQETQYF | TGCAGCGTTGATTCGGCGCGGCAAGAGACCCAGTACTTC